Listed below are T cell receptor beta chains from one sample, sequenced in a study of T cell changes during pregnancy in multiple sclerosis. Clones were read by immunoSEQ multiplex PCR, and TCRdb kept only the in-frame ones, dropping some. The sample records tens of thousands of clones, around 91% being singletons. The input for sequencing was peripheral blood, taken in the third trimester of pregnancy. Source of these receptors: a female donor in good health, enrolled as a control in a pregnancy study. Each CDR3 is given with its conserved first and last residue. Each record gives: V gene, clone size, J gene, D gene, CDR3 DNA, CDR3 protein. The D gene is left open where the match is weak. Size tells how often a clone was seen (once, few, many) or the class of an expanded clone, and some rows leave it out.

V gene: TRBV7-9; clone size: NA; J gene: TRBJ2-7; D gene: TRBD2; CDR3 DNA: TGTGCCAGCAGCTTAAGTGGGAGGGCCGGAGAGCAGTACTTC; CDR3 protein: CASSLSGRAGEQYF
V gene: TRBV13; clone size: NA; J gene: TRBJ2-3; D gene: TRBD2; CDR3 DNA: TGTGCCAGCAGCTTAGAAGGGACTAGCGGGGGAGGACAAGATACGCAGTATTTT; CDR3 protein: CASSLEGTSGGGQDTQYF
V gene: TRBV20-1; clone size: NA; J gene: TRBJ1-1; D gene: NA; CDR3 DNA: TGCAGTGCTAGGGGACTCAAGGTGGCTTTCTTT; CDR3 protein: CSARGLKVAFF
V gene: TRBV5-1; clone size: NA; J gene: TRBJ2-1; D gene: TRBD2; CDR3 DNA: TGCGCCAGCAGCTTTGCGGGAGGTACAAGAGGAGGCAATGAGCAGTTCTTC; CDR3 protein: CASSFAGGTRGGNEQFF
V gene: TRBV2; clone size: NA; J gene: TRBJ1-1; D gene: TRBD1; CDR3 DNA: TGTGCCAGCAGCTCTACAGGGGGCTGGTACACTGAAGCTTTCTTT; CDR3 protein: CASSSTGGWYTEAFF
V gene: TRBV13; clone size: once; J gene: TRBJ1-2; D gene: TRBD1; CDR3 DNA: TGTGCCAGCAGCCGGAGGACAGGGAACTATGGCTACACCTTC; CDR3 protein: CASSRRTGNYGYTF
V gene: TRBV7-2; clone size: NA; J gene: TRBJ2-7; D gene: TRBD2; CDR3 DNA: TGTGCCAGCAGCCTCCAGGGACTAGCGGGATGGTACGAGCAGTACTTC; CDR3 protein: CASSLQGLAGWYEQYF
V gene: TRBV19; clone size: NA; J gene: TRBJ1-1; D gene: TRBD1; CDR3 DNA: TGTGCCAGTAGGGTCCGGGACAGGTACACTGAAGCTTTCTTT; CDR3 protein: CASRVRDRYTEAFF
V gene: TRBV7-2; clone size: NA; J gene: TRBJ1-1; D gene: NA; CDR3 DNA: TGTGCCAGCAGCTTAATGGGCAAGAACACTGAAGCTTTCTTT; CDR3 protein: CASSLMGKNTEAFF
V gene: TRBV7-5; clone size: NA; J gene: TRBJ1-3; D gene: NA; CDR3 DNA: TGTGCCAGAAGCTTAGTCCCTGCAGGGGGCAATGGAAACACCATATATTTT; CDR3 protein: CARSLVPAGGNGNTIYF
V gene: TRBV28; clone size: NA; J gene: TRBJ2-3; D gene: NA; CDR3 DNA: TGTGCCAGCAAGTTTGGGGAGTGGCAGGGGCGAAATACGCAGTATTTT; CDR3 protein: CASKFGEWQGRNTQYF
V gene: TRBV6-5; clone size: NA; J gene: TRBJ2-1; D gene: NA; CDR3 DNA: TGTGCCAGCAGCCCCCGGGTAGCCTCCTACAATGAGCAGTTCTTC; CDR3 protein: CASSPRVASYNEQFF
V gene: TRBV18; clone size: NA; J gene: TRBJ1-6; D gene: TRBD1; CDR3 DNA: TGTGCCAGCTCCCCTCAGGAGGGGGCCCTAGGGCGTTCACCCCTCCACTTT; CDR3 protein: CASSPQEGALGRSPLHF
V gene: TRBV6-4; clone size: NA; J gene: TRBJ1-5; D gene: NA; CDR3 DNA: TGTGCCAGCAGTGAGAGTCCCAGGTCAAGCAATCAGCCCCAGCATTTT; CDR3 protein: CASSESPRSSNQPQHF
V gene: TRBV5-1; clone size: NA; J gene: TRBJ2-1; D gene: TRBD1; CDR3 DNA: TGCGCCAGCAGCTTGAGGGGACAGGGGAACGATGAGCAGTTCTTC; CDR3 protein: CASSLRGQGNDEQFF
V gene: TRBV7-9; clone size: NA; J gene: TRBJ1-5; D gene: TRBD1; CDR3 DNA: TGTGCCAGCAGCTTAGATTGGCGACAGGGGAAAATTAGCAATCAGCCCCAGCATTTT; CDR3 protein: CASSLDWRQGKISNQPQHF
V gene: TRBV18; clone size: NA; J gene: TRBJ2-7; D gene: NA; CDR3 DNA: TGTGCCAGCTCACCAGGTGGAGGTAACTCCTACGAGCAGTACTTC; CDR3 protein: CASSPGGGNSYEQYF